Reported below is one TCR beta chain. CDR3 length: 14 amino acids. The germline V and J ends were trimmed by 7 bases and 1 base, with 16 bases remaining between them. The germline CDR1 and CDR2 sequences are SQVTM and ANQGSEA. This specimen belongs to a study of shared clonotypes between healthy human individuals. Here immunoSEQ multiplex PCR was the method, and the copy in TCRdb shows in-frame clones only, minus some. The table has over a million clones, 70% to 80% seen once. The specimen was memory CD4+ T cells from PBMCs. Subset noted: CD45RA-negative fraction. The receptor comes from a man between 18 and 35 years old in good health. Some clones in this sample may be carry-over from other donors' samples. The chain has TRBV29-1 and TRBJ1-1, with D perhaps TRBD1 (5 bases). The CDR3 loop reads CSAYSGRANTEAFF. The DNA for the CDR3 is TGCAGCGCCTACTCGGGACGGGCGAACACTGAAGCTTTCTTT.